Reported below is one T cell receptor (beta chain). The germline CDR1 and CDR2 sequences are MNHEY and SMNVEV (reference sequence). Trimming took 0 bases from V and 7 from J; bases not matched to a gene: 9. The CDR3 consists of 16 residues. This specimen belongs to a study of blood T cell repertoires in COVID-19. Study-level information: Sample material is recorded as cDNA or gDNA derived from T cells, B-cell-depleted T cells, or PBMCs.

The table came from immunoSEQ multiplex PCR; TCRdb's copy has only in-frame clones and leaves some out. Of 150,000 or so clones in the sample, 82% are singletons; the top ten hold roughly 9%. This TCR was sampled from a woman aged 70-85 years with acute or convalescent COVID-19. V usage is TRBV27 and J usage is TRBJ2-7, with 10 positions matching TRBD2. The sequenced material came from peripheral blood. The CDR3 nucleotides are TGTGCCAGCAGTTTATCGGGGACTAGCGCCCACTATGAGCAGTACTTC. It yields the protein CASSLSGTSAHYEQYF.